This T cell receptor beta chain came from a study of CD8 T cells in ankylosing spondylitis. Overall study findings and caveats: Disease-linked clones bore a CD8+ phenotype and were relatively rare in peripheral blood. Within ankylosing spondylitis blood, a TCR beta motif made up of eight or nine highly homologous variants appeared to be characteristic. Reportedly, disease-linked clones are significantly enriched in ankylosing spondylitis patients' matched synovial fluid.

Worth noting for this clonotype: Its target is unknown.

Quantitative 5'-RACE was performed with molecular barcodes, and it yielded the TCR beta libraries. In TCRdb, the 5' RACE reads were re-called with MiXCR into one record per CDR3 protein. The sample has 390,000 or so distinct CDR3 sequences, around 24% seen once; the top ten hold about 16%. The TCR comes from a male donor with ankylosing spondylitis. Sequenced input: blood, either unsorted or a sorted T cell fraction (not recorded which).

The DNA for the CDR3 is TGTGCCAGCAGTTTACGAAGACAGCTTCATAACATGAACACTGAAGCTTTCTTT. Its translation: CASSLRRQLHNMNTEAFF. The rearrangement uses TRBV27 and TRBJ1-1, with D possibly TRBD1 on 5 matching bases. Germline assignment: CDR1 MNHEY and CDR2 SMNVEV (reference sequence). This CDR3 region has 18 residues. The ends were cut back, 2 bases at V and 0 bases at J, with 19 bases in the middle.